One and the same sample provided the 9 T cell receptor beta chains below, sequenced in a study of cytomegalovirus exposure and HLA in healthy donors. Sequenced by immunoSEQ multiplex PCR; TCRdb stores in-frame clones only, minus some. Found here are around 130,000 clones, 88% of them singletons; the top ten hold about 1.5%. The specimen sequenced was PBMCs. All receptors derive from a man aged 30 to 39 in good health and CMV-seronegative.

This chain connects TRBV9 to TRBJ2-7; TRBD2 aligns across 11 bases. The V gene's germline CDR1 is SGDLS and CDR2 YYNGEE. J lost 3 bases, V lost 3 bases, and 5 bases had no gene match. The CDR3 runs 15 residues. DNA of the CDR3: TGTGCCAGCAGCGCGAGACTAGCGGGGAACTACGAGCAGTACTTC. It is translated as CASSARLAGNYEQYF.

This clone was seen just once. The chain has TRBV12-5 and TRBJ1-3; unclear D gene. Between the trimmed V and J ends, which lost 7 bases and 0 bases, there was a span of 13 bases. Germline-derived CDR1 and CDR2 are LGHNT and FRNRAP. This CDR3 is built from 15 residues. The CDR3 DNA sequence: TGTGCTAGTGCCCGGCCAGCGGGCTCTGGAAACACCATATATTTT. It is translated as CASARPAGSGNTIYF. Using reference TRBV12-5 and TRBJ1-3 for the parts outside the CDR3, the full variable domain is DARVTQTPRHKVTEMGQEVTMRCQPILGHNTVFWYRQTMMQGLELLAYFRNRAPLDDSGMPKDRFSAEMPDATLATLKIQPSEPRDSAVYFCASARPAGSGNTIYFGEGSWLTVV.

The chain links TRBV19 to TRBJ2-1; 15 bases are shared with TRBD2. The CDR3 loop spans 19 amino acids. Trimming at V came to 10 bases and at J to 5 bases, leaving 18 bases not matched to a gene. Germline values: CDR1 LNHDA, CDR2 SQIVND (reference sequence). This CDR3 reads CATPAHGLAGGEGNNEQFF. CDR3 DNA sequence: TGTGCCACCCCCGCCCACGGACTAGCGGGAGGGGAGGGAAACAATGAGCAGTTCTTC. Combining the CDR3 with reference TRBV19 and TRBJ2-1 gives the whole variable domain DGGITQSPKYLFRKEGQNVTLSCEQNLNHDAMYWYRQDPGQGLRLIYYSQIVNDFQKGDIAEGYSVSREKKESFPLTVTSAQKNPTAFYLCATPAHGLAGGEGNNEQFFGPGTRLTVL.

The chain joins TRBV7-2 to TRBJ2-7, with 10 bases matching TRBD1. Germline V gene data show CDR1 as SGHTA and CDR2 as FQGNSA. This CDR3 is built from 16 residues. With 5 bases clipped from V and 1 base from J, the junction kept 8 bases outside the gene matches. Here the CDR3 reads CASSLMTGGLSYEQYF. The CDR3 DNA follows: TGTGCCAGCAGCCTAATGACAGGGGGCTTGTCCTACGAGCAGTACTTC.

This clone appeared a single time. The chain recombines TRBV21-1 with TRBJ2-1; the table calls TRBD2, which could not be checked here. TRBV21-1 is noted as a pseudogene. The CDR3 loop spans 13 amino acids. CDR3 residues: CASLLRGGCEQFF. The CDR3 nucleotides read TGTGCCAGCTTGTTGCGGGGGGGTTGTGAGCAGTTCTTC.

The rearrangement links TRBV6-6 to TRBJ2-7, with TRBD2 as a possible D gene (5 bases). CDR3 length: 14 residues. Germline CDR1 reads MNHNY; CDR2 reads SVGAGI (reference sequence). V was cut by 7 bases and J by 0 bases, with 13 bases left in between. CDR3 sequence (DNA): TGTGCCAGCATCGACCGGGCGGGCTCCTACGAGCAGTACTTC. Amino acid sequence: CASIDRAGSYEQYF.

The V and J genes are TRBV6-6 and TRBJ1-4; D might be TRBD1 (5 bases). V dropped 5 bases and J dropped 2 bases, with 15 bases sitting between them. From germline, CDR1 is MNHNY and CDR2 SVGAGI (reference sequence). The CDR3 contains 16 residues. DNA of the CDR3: TGTGCCAGCAGTCCCCCATTCAGGGCCACTAATGAAAAACTGTTTTTT. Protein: CASSPPFRATNEKLFF.

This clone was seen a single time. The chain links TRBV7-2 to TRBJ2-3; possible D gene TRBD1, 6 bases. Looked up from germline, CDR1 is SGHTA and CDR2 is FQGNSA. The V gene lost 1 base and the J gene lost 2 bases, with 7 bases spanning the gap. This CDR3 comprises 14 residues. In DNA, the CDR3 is TGTGCCAGCAGCTTAGGGGACACCACAGATACGCAGTATTTT. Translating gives CASSLGDTTDTQYF.

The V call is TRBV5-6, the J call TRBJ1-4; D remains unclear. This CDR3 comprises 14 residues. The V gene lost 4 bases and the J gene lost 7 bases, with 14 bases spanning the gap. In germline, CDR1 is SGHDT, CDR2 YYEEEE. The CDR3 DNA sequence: TGTGCCAGCAGCCCCGGGATTCGACGTGAAAAACTGTTTTTT. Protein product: CASSPGIRREKLFF.